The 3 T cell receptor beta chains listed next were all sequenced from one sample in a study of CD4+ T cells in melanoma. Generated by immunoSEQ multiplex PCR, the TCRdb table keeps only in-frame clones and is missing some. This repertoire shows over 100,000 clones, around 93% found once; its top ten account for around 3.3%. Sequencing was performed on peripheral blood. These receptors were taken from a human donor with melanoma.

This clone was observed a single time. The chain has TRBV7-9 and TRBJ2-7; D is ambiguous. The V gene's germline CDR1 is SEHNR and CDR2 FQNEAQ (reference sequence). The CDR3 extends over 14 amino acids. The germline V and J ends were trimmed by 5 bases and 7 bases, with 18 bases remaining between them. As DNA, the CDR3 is TGTGCCAGCAGCCCGACACATCAGGTGGGAGAGCAGTACTTC. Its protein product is CASSPTHQVGEQYF.

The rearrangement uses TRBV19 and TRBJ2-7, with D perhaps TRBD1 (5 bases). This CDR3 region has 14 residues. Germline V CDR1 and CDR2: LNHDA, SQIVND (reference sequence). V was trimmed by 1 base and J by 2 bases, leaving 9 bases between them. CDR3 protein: CASSIASGPYEQYF. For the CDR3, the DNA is TGTGCCAGTAGTATAGCCTCAGGGCCCTACGAGCAGTACTTC.

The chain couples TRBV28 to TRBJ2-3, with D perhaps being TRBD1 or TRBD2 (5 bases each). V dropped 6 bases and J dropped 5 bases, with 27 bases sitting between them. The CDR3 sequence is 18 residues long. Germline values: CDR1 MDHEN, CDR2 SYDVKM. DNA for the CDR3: TGTGCCAGCAGACTTTATCCGAGGCGGGCGGACAAACTAGATACGCAGTATTTT. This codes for CASRLYPRRADKLDTQYF.